This TCR beta chain was retrieved from a study of Ad26.COV2.S vaccination and SARS-CoV-2 variants. Treatment denoted: 15 to 20 received Ad26.COV2.S at low or high dose, single or two shots; roughly 5 received placebo; per-sample allocation not given. Sampling was done on day 63 after the first vaccine or placebo injection. Here immunoSEQ multiplex PCR was the method, and the copy in TCRdb shows in-frame clones only, minus some. The top ten clones hold around 1.9% of a sample with about 370,000 clones, approximately 89% of them seen once. Unmatched junction bases numbered 8, after V lost 6 bases and J lost 2 bases. Germline V gives CDR1 LGHDT, CDR2 YNNKEL (reference sequence). The CDR3 loop spans 16 amino acids. Concerning this clone: Its antigen is not known.

Findings and limits, study-wide: Among vaccine recipients, spike-specific TCR breadth exceeded that of placebo recipients.

The origin of this receptor is a person aged 18-60 years who received the Ad26.COV2.S COVID-19 vaccine or a placebo. The rearrangement uses TRBV3-1 (or the pseudogene TRBV3-2) and TRBJ2-1, with 9 nucleotides matching TRBD2. This specimen consisted of peripheral blood, obtained in a trial of Ad26.COV2.S vaccine versus placebo. In DNA form, the CDR3 reads TGTGCCAGCAGACCGACGGGACTAGCCCCCTACAATGAGCAGTTCTTC. It codes for CASRPTGLAPYNEQFF.